Listed below are T cell receptor beta chains from one sample, sequenced in a study of persistence of HIV-infected CD4 T cells. Their antigens are not known. Clones were sequenced by immunoSEQ multiplex PCR, and TCRdb holds only the in-frame ones, with some missing. The sample carries some 13,000 clones, around 66% recorded once. This specimen was CD4+ T cells sorted from PBMCs after approximately 19-hour stimulation, taken from a patient who received antiretroviral therapy. The receptors stem from an adult man with HIV who was CMV-seropositive. Each CDR3 is given with its conserved first and last residue. The D gene is left open where the match is weak. Clone size appears in some rows only: once, few, many, or a class for an expanded clone.

J: TRBJ2-7; size: few; V: TRBV20-1; D: NA; CDR3: CSGGGFGEQYF; DNA: TGCAGTGGAGGCGGGTTCGGCGAGCAGTACTTC
J: TRBJ2-5; size: NA; V: TRBV24-1; D: NA; CDR3: CATSEGGLSETQYF; DNA: TGTGCCACCAGTGAGGGGGGGCTGTCGGAGACCCAGTACTTC
J: TRBJ2-5; size: NA; V: TRBV5-6; D: NA; CDR3: CASSAPSLGQETQYF; DNA: TGTGCCAGCAGCGCGCCCTCCCTGGGGCAAGAGACCCAGTACTTC
J: TRBJ1-1; size: few; V: TRBV3-1/TRBV3-2; D: NA; CDR3: CASSHPNTEAFF; DNA: TGTGCCAGCAGCCATCCGAACACTGAAGCTTTCTTT
J: TRBJ2-4; size: medium-sized; V: TRBV28; D: NA; CDR3: CASRSTQSLQYF; DNA: TGTGCCAGCAGATCGACCCAGTCCCTTCAGTACTTC
J: TRBJ2-7; size: NA; V: TRBV7-8; D: NA; CDR3: CASSLARQIYEQYF; DNA: TGTGCCAGCAGCTTAGCTCGGCAGATCTACGAGCAGTACTTC
J: TRBJ2-1; size: few; V: TRBV18; D: TRBD2; CDR3: CASSPPTSGGGNEQFF; DNA: TGTGCCAGCTCACCACCCACTAGCGGAGGCGGAAATGAGCAGTTCTTC
J: TRBJ2-7; size: NA; V: TRBV7-2; D: TRBD2; CDR3: CASSLGGGRAYEQYF; DNA: TGTGCCAGCAGCCTTGGTGGCGGGAGAGCCTACGAGCAGTACTTC
J: TRBJ1-2; size: NA; V: TRBV28; D: NA; CDR3: CASSLPGSYGYTF; DNA: TGTGCCAGCTCACTTCCGGGTTCGTATGGCTACACCTTC
J: TRBJ1-1; size: NA; V: TRBV18; D: TRBD1; CDR3: CASSPSGGGNTEAFF; DNA: TGTGCCAGCTCCCCTTCAGGGGGAGGAAACACTGAAGCTTTCTTT
J: TRBJ2-1; size: few; V: TRBV2; D: TRBD2; CDR3: CASRGTSGRAVYNEQFF; DNA: TGTGCCAGCAGAGGGACTAGCGGGAGGGCGGTCTACAATGAGCAGTTCTTC
J: TRBJ1-5; size: NA; V: TRBV6-5; D: NA; CDR3: CASTIERGSYQPQHF; DNA: TGTGCCAGCACCATTGAGAGGGGCTCTTATCAGCCCCAGCATTTT
J: TRBJ1-2; size: large; V: TRBV2; D: NA; CDR3: CASSQRGSHGYTF; DNA: TGTGCCAGTTCTCAGAGGGGCTCGCATGGCTACACCTTC
J: TRBJ2-1; size: NA; V: TRBV4-1; D: TRBD2; CDR3: CASSHPRGGVSEQFF; DNA: TGCGCCAGCAGCCATCCCCGGGGGGGGGTAAGTGAGCAGTTCTTC
J: TRBJ2-3; size: NA; V: TRBV29-1; D: TRBD2; CDR3: CSAGGTSGTDTQYF; DNA: TGCAGCGCTGGGGGGACTAGCGGCACAGATACGCAGTATTTT
J: TRBJ2-3; size: NA; V: TRBV29-1; D: NA; CDR3: CSVGTSSTDTQYF; DNA: TGCAGCGTAGGTACTAGCAGCACAGATACGCAGTATTTT
J: TRBJ2-3; size: NA; V: TRBV29-1; D: TRBD1; CDR3: CSVGTGGSADTQYF; DNA: TGCAGCGTGGGGACAGGGGGATCAGCAGATACGCAGTATTTT
J: TRBJ1-1; size: NA; V: TRBV10-3; D: TRBD1; CDR3: CAISEEPRQGSKAFF; DNA: TGTGCCATCAGTGAGGAACCTCGACAGGGTTCGAAGGCTTTCTTT
J: TRBJ1-2; size: NA; V: TRBV2; D: NA; CDR3: CASSEGRLAKSGYTF; DNA: TGTGCCAGCAGTGAAGGTCGACTGGCAAAGTCTGGCTACACCTTC
J: TRBJ2-7; size: NA; V: TRBV7-2; D: NA; CDR3: CASSLAGGLYEQYF; DNA: TGTGCCAGCAGCTTAGCGGGGGGGCTCTACGAGCAGTACTTC
J: TRBJ2-7; size: NA; V: TRBV6-5; D: NA; CDR3: CASIKRGGLSEQYF; DNA: TGTGCCAGCATAAAGCGAGGGGGTCTCTCCGAGCAGTACTTC
J: TRBJ2-7; size: NA; V: TRBV6-2/TRBV6-3; D: NA; CDR3: CASSRKLGDYEQYF; DNA: TGTGCCAGCAGCCGCAAGTTAGGAGACTACGAGCAGTACTTC
J: TRBJ2-2; size: NA; V: TRBV5-5; D: NA; CDR3: CASSLPRVDTGELFF; DNA: TGTGCCAGCAGCTTACCCAGGGTGGACACCGGGGAGCTGTTTTTT
J: TRBJ1-2; size: few; V: TRBV6-5; D: TRBD1; CDR3: CASRRTGEAYGYTF; DNA: TGTGCCAGCAGAAGGACAGGGGAGGCCTATGGCTACACCTTC
J: TRBJ1-1; size: NA; V: TRBV5-1; D: TRBD1; CDR3: CASSLDPDRGTEAFF; DNA: TGCGCCAGCAGCTTGGACCCGGACAGGGGTACTGAAGCTTTCTTT
J: TRBJ2-7; size: NA; V: TRBV18; D: NA; CDR3: CASSPGLIYEQYF; DNA: TGTGCCAGCTCACCGGGCCTAATCTACGAGCAGTACTTC
J: TRBJ1-3; size: NA; V: TRBV27; D: TRBD1; CDR3: CASSRDRGGGNTIYF; DNA: TGTGCCAGCAGCCGGGACAGGGGCGGGGGAAACACCATATATTTT